This is a list of T cell receptor beta chains from one sample in a study of technical replicates of blood from several donors. Sequencing used immunoSEQ multiplex PCR; TCRdb keeps in-frame clones, though not all of them. The data show about 12,000 clones, around three quarters seen once. The sample was PBMCs. Every receptor here comes from a human donor in good health. The CDR3 runs from the conserved cysteine through the conserved F or W. Fields, in order: V gene, clone size, CDR3 protein. Clone size, where shown, is once, few, many, or a class for clones that have expanded.

v_gene: TRBV9
abundance: few
CDR3aa: CASSVEGLAEVGDTQYF

v_gene: TRBV28
abundance: few
CDR3aa: CASSFGGGRSYEQYF

v_gene: TRBV6-1
abundance: few
CDR3aa: CASSEGPGKDQPQHF

v_gene: TRBV2
abundance: -
CDR3aa: CASKVGGGAKNIQYF

v_gene: TRBV6-1
abundance: once
CDR3aa: CASSVESNQPQHF

v_gene: TRBV4-2
abundance: once
CDR3aa: CASSLSRDRGDTIYF

v_gene: TRBV5-1
abundance: -
CDR3aa: CASRINNEQFF

v_gene: TRBV6-6
abundance: -
CDR3aa: CASSPGLSPFTGELFF

v_gene: TRBV6-1
abundance: few
CDR3aa: CASSEADFGYEQYF

v_gene: TRBV6-1
abundance: -
CDR3aa: CVSTHSGGAYGYTF

v_gene: TRBV6-1
abundance: -
CDR3aa: CASSGTSGRKDTQYF

v_gene: TRBV2
abundance: -
CDR3aa: CASTRDLNTEAFF

v_gene: TRBV2
abundance: -
CDR3aa: CASSEGLAVEQFF

v_gene: TRBV6-1
abundance: -
CDR3aa: CASLDRAGYTEAFF

v_gene: TRBV18
abundance: -
CDR3aa: CASSPPARAGEKLFF

v_gene: TRBV2
abundance: -
CDR3aa: CASRGHEQFF

v_gene: TRBV19
abundance: -
CDR3aa: CAIGQDYGYTF

v_gene: TRBV19
abundance: -
CDR3aa: CASTRGGSRNTGELFF

v_gene: TRBV29-1
abundance: few
CDR3aa: CSVADGVLGNQPQHF

v_gene: TRBV6-6
abundance: once
CDR3aa: CASSPTGFSGNTIYF

v_gene: TRBV5-1
abundance: -
CDR3aa: CASSSTSPTDTQYF

v_gene: TRBV10-2
abundance: -
CDR3aa: CATARGDRGYSEAFF

v_gene: TRBV7-6
abundance: -
CDR3aa: CASSRGTSGNTIYF

v_gene: TRBV2
abundance: -
CDR3aa: CASSGSGIPSYEQYF

v_gene: TRBV28
abundance: -
CDR3aa: CASRPGGTYNEQFF

v_gene: TRBV28
abundance: few
CDR3aa: CKTGTGTEAFF

v_gene: TRBV2
abundance: -
CDR3aa: CASTGDRAATNEKLFF

v_gene: TRBV29-1
abundance: -
CDR3aa: CSGKTSGKGNEQFF

v_gene: TRBV10-2
abundance: medium-sized
CDR3aa: CASSEGVSGNTIYF

v_gene: TRBV7-6
abundance: -
CDR3aa: CASSPEWAEETQYF

v_gene: TRBV7-9
abundance: few
CDR3aa: CASFTDRGLTGELFF

v_gene: TRBV5-1
abundance: -
CDR3aa: CASSAGGPGVTDTQYF

v_gene: TRBV29-1
abundance: -
CDR3aa: CSVNEVDRFSGANVLTF

v_gene: TRBV18
abundance: -
CDR3aa: CASSPGGMNTEAFF

v_gene: TRBV28
abundance: -
CDR3aa: CASSPPGGGGMNTEAFF

v_gene: TRBV9
abundance: -
CDR3aa: CASNPEAGEQFF